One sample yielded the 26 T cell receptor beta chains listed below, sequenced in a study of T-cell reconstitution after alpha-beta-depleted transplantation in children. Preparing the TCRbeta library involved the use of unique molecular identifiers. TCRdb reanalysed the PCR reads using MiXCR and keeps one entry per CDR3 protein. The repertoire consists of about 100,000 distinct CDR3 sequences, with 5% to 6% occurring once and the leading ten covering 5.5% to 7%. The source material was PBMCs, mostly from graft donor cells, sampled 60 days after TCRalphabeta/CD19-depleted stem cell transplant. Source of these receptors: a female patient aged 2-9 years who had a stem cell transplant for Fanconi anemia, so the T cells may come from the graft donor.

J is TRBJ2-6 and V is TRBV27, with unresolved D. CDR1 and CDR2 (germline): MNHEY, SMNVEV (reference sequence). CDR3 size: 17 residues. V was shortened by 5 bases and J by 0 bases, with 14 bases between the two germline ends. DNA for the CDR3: TGTGCCAGCAGTCTAGTTGTACGGAGCTCTGGGGCCAACGTCCTGACTTTC. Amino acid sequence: CASSLVVRSSGANVLTF.

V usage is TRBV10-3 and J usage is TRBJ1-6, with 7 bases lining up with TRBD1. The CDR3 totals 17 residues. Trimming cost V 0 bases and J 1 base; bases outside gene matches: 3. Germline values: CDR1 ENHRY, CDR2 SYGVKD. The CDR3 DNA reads TGTGCCATCAGTGAGTCGACAGGGTTGTCCTATAATTCACCCCTCCACTTT. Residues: CAISESTGLSYNSPLHF.

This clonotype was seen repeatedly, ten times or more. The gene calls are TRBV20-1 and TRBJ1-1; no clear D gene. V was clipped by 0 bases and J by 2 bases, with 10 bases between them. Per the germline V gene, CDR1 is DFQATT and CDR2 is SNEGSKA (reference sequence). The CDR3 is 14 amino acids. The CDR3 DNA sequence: TGCAGTGCTAGAGATCAGTTTCGTAACACTGAAGCTTTCTTT. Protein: CSARDQFRNTEAFF.

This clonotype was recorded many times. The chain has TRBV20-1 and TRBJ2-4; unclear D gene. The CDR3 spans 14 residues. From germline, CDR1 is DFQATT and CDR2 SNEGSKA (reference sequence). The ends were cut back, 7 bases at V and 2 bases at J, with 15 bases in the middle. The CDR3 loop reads CSVRGEDPKNIQYF. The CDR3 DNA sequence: TGCAGTGTTCGAGGTGAAGACCCCAAAAACATTCAGTACTTC.

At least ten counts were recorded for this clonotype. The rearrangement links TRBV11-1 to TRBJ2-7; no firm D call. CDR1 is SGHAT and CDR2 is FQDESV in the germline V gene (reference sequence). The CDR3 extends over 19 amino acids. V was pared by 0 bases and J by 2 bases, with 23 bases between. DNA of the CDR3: TGTGCCAGCAGCTTAGCCACCGGGTCATCGATTCAGCGTGCCTACGAGCAGTACTTC. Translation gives CASSLATGSSIQRAYEQYF.

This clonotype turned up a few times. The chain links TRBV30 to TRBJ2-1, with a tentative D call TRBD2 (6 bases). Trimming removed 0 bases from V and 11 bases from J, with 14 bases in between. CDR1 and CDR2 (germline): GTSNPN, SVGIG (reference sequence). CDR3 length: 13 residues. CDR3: CAWSVGRPGQQFF. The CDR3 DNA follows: TGTGCCTGGAGTGTAGGGAGGCCGGGACAGCAGTTCTTC.

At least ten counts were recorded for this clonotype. The CDR3 DNA follows: TGCGCCAGCAGCCAAGGGCCGGGGTTCTACAATGAGCAGTTCTTC. Translated: CASSQGPGFYNEQFF. The gene calls are TRBV4-1 and TRBJ2-1, with a tentative D call TRBD2 (5 bases). Looked up from germline, CDR1 is MGHRA and CDR2 is YSYEKL. Trimming cost V 1 base and J 3 bases, with 10 bases left between them. There are 15 residues in the CDR3.

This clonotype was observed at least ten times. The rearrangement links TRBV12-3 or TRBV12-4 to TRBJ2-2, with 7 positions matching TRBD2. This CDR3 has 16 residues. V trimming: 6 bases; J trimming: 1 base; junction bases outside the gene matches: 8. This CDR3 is CASSYGLAVNTGELFF. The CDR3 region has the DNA TGTGCCAGCAGCTACGGGCTAGCGGTGAACACCGGGGAGCTGTTTTTT.

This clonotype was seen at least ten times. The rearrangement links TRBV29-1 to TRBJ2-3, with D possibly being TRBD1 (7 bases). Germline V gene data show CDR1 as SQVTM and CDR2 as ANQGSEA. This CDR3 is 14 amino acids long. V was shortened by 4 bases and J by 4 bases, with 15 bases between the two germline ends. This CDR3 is CSVVGGGESDTQYF. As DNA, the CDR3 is TGCAGCGTTGTAGGAGGGGGCGAGTCAGATACGCAGTATTTT.

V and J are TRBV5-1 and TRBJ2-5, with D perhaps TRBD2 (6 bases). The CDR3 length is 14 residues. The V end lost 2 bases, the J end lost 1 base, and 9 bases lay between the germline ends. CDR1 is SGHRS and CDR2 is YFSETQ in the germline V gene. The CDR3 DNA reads TGCGCCAGCAGCTTTTTGCGGGGCCAAGAGACCCAGTACTTC. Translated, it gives CASSFLRGQETQYF.

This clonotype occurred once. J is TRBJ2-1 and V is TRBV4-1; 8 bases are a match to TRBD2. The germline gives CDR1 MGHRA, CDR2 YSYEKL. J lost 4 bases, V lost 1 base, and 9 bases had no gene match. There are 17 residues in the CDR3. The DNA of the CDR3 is TGCGCCAGCAGCCAAGGGGTACCCGGGAGGGGTTACAATGAGCAGTTCTTC. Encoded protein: CASSQGVPGRGYNEQFF.

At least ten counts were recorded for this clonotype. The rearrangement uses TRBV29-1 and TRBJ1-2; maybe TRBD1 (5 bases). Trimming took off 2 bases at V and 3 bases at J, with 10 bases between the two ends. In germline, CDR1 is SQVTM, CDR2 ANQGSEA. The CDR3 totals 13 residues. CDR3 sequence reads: CSVEKGVDYGYTF. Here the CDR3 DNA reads TGCAGCGTTGAAAAAGGGGTAGACTATGGCTACACCTTC.

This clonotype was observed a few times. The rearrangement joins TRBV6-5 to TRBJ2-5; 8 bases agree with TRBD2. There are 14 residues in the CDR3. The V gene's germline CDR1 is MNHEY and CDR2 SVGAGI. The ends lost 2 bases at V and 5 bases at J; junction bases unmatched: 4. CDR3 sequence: CASSYGTRTETQYF. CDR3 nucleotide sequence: TGTGCCAGCAGTTACGGGACTAGGACCGAGACCCAGTACTTC.

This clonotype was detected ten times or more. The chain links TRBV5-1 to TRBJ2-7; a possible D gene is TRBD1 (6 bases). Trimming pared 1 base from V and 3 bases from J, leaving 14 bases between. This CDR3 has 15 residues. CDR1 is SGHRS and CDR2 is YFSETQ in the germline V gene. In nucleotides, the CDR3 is TGCGCCAGCAGCTTGTCGGCAGGGGAGTTCTACGAGCAGTACTTC. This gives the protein CASSLSAGEFYEQYF. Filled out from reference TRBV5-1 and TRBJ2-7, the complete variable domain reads KAGVTQTPRYLIKTRGQQVTLSCSPISGHRSVSWYQQTPGQGLQFLFEYFSETQRNKGNFPGRFSGRQFSNSRSEMNVSTLELGDSALYLCASSLSAGEFYEQYFGPGTRLTVT.

As DNA, the CDR3 is TGTGCCAGCAGCTTAAGGGGCGGGACAGTTGAGCAGTTCTTC. This codes for CASSLRGGTVEQFF. This rearrangement joins TRBV7-3 to TRBJ2-1; possibly TRBD1 for D (7 bases). The germline gives CDR1 SGHTA, CDR2 FQGTGA. V lost 1 base to trimming and J lost 9 bases, with 13 bases between them. This CDR3 is built from 14 residues.

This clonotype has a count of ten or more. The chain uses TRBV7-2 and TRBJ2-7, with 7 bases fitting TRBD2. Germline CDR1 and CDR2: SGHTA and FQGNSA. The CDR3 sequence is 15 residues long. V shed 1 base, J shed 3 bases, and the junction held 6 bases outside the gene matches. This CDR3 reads CASSLVAGRGYEQYF. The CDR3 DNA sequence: TGTGCCAGCAGCTTAGTGGCAGGGAGGGGCTACGAGCAGTACTTC.

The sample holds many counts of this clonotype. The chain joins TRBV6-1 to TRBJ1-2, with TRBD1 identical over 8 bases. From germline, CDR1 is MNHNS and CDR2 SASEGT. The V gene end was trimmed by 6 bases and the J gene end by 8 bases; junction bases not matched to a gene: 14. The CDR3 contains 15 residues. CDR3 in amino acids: CASSLEGRGRGGYTF. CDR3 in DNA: TGTGCCAGCAGCCTGGAAGGCAGGGGGCGAGGCGGCTACACCTTC.

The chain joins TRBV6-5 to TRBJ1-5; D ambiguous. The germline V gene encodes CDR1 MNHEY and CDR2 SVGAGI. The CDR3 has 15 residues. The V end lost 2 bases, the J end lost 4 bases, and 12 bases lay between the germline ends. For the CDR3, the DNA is TGTGCCAGCAGTTACGGCCGGGAGGTAAATCAGCCCCAGCATTTT. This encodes CASSYGREVNQPQHF.

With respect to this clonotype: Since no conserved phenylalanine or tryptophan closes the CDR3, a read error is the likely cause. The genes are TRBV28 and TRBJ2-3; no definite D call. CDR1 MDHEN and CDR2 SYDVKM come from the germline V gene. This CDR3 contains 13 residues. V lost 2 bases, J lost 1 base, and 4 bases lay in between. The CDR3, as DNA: TGTGCCAGCAGTTTAGGGGGCACAGATACGCAGTATCTT. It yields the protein CASSLGGTDTQYL.

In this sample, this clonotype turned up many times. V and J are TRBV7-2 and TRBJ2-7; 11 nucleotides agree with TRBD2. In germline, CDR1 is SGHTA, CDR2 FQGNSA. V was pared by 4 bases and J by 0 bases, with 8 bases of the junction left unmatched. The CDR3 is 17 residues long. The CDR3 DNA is TGTGCCAGCAGCTCCCTAGCGGGGGGTAAGAGCTCCTACGAGCAGTACTTC. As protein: CASSSLAGGKSSYEQYF.

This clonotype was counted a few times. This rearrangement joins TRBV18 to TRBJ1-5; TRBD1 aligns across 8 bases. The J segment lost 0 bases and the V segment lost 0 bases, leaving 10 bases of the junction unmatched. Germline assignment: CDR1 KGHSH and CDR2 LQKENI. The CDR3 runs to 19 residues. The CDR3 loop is CASSPPNAGGAYSNQPQHF. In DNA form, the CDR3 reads TGTGCCAGCTCACCACCGAATGCAGGGGGCGCGTATAGCAATCAGCCCCAGCATTTT. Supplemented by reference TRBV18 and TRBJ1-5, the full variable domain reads NAGVMQNPRHLVRRRGQEARLRCSPMKGHSHVYWYRQLPEEGLKFMVYLQKENIIDESGMPKERFSAEFPKEGPSILRIQQVVRGDSAAYFCASSPPNAGGAYSNQPQHFGDGTRLSIL.

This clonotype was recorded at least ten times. In DNA, the CDR3 is TGTGCCACCTCTGCAGGGAGGAACACCGGGGAGCTGTTTTTT. This translates into CATSAGRNTGELFF. The gene calls are TRBV10-3 and TRBJ2-2; D may correspond to TRBD1 or TRBD2 (5 bases each). Germline V CDR1 and CDR2: ENHRY, SYGVKD. The CDR3 runs 14 residues. Trimming took off 10 bases at V and 1 base at J, with 13 bases between the two ends.

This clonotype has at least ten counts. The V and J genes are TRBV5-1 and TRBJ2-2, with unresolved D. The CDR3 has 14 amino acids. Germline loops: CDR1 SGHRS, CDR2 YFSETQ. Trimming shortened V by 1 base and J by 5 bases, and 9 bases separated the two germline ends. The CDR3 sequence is CASSLNLGTGELFF. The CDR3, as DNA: TGCGCCAGCAGCTTGAATTTAGGTACCGGGGAGCTGTTTTTT.

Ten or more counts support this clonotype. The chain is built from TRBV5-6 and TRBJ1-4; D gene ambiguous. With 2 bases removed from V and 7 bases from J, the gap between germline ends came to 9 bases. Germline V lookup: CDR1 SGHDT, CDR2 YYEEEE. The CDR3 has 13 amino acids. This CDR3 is CASSLSRGEKLFF. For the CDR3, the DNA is TGTGCCAGCAGCTTATCCCGAGGTGAAAAACTGTTTTTT.

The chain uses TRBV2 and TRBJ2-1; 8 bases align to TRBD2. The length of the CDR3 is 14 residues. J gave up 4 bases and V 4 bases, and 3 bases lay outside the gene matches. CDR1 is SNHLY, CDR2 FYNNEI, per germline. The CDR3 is CASSAGGVYNEQFF. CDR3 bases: TGTGCCAGCAGTGCCGGGGGGGTATACAATGAGCAGTTCTTC.

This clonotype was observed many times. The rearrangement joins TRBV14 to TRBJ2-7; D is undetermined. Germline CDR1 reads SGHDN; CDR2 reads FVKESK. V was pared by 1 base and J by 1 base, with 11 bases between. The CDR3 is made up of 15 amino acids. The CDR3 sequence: CASSQGQVGSYEQYF. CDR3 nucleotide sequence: TGTGCCAGCAGCCAAGGGCAGGTGGGTTCCTACGAGCAGTACTTC.